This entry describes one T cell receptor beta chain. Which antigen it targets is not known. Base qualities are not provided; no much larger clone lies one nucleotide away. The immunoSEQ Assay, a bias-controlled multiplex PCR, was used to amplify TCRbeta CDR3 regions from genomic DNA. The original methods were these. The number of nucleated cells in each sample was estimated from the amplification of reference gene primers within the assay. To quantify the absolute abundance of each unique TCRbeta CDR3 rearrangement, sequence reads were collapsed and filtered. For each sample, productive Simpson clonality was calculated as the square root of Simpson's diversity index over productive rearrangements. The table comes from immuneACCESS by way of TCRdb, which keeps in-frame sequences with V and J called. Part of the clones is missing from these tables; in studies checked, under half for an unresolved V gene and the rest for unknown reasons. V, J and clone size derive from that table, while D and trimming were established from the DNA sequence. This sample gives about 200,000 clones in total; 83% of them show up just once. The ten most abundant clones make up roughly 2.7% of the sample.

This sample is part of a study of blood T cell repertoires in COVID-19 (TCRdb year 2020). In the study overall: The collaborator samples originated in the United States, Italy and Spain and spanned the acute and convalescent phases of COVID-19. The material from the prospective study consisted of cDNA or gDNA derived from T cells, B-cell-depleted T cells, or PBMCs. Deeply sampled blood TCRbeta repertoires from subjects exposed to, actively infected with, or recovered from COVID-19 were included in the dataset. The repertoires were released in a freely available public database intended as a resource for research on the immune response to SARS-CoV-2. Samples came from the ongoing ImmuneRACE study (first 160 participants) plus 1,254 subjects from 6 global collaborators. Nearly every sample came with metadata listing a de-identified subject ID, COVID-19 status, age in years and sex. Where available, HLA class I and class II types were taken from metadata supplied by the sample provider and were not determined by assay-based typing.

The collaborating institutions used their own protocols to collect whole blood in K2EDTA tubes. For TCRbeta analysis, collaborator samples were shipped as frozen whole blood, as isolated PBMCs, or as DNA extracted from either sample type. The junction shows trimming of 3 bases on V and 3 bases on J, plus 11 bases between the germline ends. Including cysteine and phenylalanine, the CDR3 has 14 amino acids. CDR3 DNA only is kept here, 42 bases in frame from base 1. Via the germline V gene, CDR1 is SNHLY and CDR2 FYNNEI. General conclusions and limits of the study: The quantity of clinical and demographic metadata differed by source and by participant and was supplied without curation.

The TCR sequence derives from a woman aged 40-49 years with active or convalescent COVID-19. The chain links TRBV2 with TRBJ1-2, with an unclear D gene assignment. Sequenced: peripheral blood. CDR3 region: CASSDRLNYYGYTF. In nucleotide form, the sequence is TGTGCCAGCAGTGATCGACTAAACTACTATGGCTACACCTTC.